One sample yielded the 9 T cell receptor beta chains listed below, sequenced in a study of T cell clonality in common variable immunodeficiency. Only in-frame clones appear in the TCRdb table, and some are missing; sequencing was by immunoSEQ multiplex PCR. Listed here are about 40,000 clones without any singletons, the top ten holding roughly 3.4%. The sequenced sample was peripheral blood mononuclear cells. Source of these receptors: a person between 18 and 70 years old in good health.

This clone appeared many times. Coverage ceases 3 residues before the CDR3 finishes, and the germline J gene fills in the end. The rearrangement links TRBV7-3 to TRBJ2-3, with 8 bases aligning to TRBD1. V gave up 3 bases and J gave up 2 bases; unmatched junction bases: 4. CDR1 and CDR2 from the germline V gene are SGHTA and FQGTGA. There are 15 residues in the CDR3. CDR3: CASSLTGDLTDTQYF. The covered CDR3 bases are TGTGCCAGCAGCTTGACAGGGGACCTCACAGATACG.

In its sample, this clone was seen a few times. The read is 3 residues too short to cover the CDR3 end, so that end is filled in from the germline J gene. This chain uses TRBV18 with TRBJ2-1; 9 bases match TRBD2. Germline CDR1 is KGHSH and CDR2 is LQKENI. The CDR3 is 16 residues long. Trimming at V came to 4 bases and at J to 3 bases, leaving 7 bases not matched to a gene. The CDR3 loop reads CASSQSRRGGYNEQFF. The sequenced CDR3 bases are TGTGCCAGCTCACAATCTCGGCGGGGGGGCTACAATGAG.

This clone has only a few counts. A read error is possible here, since a much larger clone lies one base away. The CDR3 end lies 3 residues beyond the end of the read and is filled in from the germline J gene. The chain carries TRBV20-1 and TRBJ2-3, with 7 bases lining up with TRBD1. This CDR3 region has 14 residues. Germline loops: CDR1 DFQATT, CDR2 SNEGSKA (reference sequence). The DNA read from the CDR3 is TGCAGTGCTAGTTGGGGACAGCTCAATCAGCCG. It is translated as CSASWGQLNQP. The CDR3, in full, reads CSASWGQLNQPQYF.

The sample holds many counts of this clone. The read gets to within 3 residues of the CDR3 end, and the germline J gene fills in the rest. This chain connects TRBV6-1 to TRBJ2-1; 10 positions match TRBD2. The V and J ends lost 1 base and 8 bases, in that order; junction bases with no gene match: 8. The CDR3 is 16 amino acids. Per germline, CDR1 MNHNS and CDR2 SASEGT. The CDR3: CASSEGRAGGLDEQFF. The DNA read from the CDR3 is TGTGCCAGCAGTGAAGGGAGAGCGGGAGGGCTCGATGAG.

There are many counts of this clone. A much larger clone is a single base away; this may be a read error. Sequencing ends 3 residues short of the CDR3 end; the germline J gene provides the rest. The rearrangement links TRBV6-2 or TRBV6-3 to TRBJ2-3; 9 bases fit TRBD1. The CDR3 covers 14 residues. The germline gives CDR1 MNHEY, CDR2 SVGEGT. The sequenced CDR3 bases are TGTACCAGCAGTTCCCCGGACAGGGGAGGTACG. Encoded protein: CTSSSPDRGGT. In full, the CDR3 reads CTSSSPDRGGTQYF.

This clone was detected ten times or more. The read stops 3 residues short of the end of the CDR3; the missing end is completed from the germline J gene. The genes are TRBV6-1 and TRBJ2-7; D gene ambiguous. The V gene's germline CDR1 is MNHNS and CDR2 SASEGT. This CDR3 has 14 amino acids. V dropped 2 bases and J dropped 1 base, with 9 bases sitting between them. The part of the CDR3 DNA that was read is TGTGCCAGCAGTGAACCGGCAGGTTCCTACGAG. Protein: CASSEPAGSYE. The entire CDR3 protein is CASSEPAGSYEQYF.

This clone came up many times. This CDR3 is CSARKGTSADNEQFF. Partial CDR3 DNA: TGCAGTGCTAGAAAAGGGACTAGCGCGGACAATGAG. The chain employs TRBV20-1 and TRBJ2-1; 10 nucleotides agree with TRBD2. The DNA ends 3 residues before the CDR3 does, and the rest of the CDR3 is filled in from the germline J gene. CDR1 and CDR2 from the germline V gene are DFQATT and SNEGSKA (reference sequence). V dropped 2 bases and J dropped 5; count of bases not matched to a gene: 6. There are 15 residues in the CDR3.

This clone was observed at least ten times. From the germline J gene comes the end of the CDR3, since the read stops 3 residues before it. This chain uses TRBV20-1 with TRBJ2-5, with D maybe TRBD2 (7 bases). V was shortened by 3 bases and J by 7 bases, with 18 bases between the two germline ends. The CDR3 contains 14 residues. The germline CDR1 and CDR2 sequences are DFQATT and SNEGSKA (reference sequence). The CDR3 bases that were read are TGCAGTGCTAGTTCAGGGGTGGGGGGGGCGACC. Amino acid sequence: CSASSGVGGAT. The full CDR3 reads CSASSGVGGATQYF.

A remark on this clone: Sequencing ends 3 residues short of the CDR3 end; the germline J gene provides the rest. This chain uses TRBV19 with TRBJ2-1, with D unresolved. CDR3 length equals 14 residues. Germline assignment: CDR1 LNHDA and CDR2 SQIVND (reference sequence). V lost 5 bases and J lost 6, with 14 bases in between. CDR3 bases read: TGTGCCAGTAGTTATTCGGCCGGCGGCAATGAG. As protein: CASSYSAGGNE. The full CDR3 sequence reads CASSYSAGGNEQFF. Variable domain in full (rest from reference TRBV19 and TRBJ2-1): DGGITQSPKYLFRKEGQNVTLSCEQNLNHDAMYWYRQDPGQGLRLIYYSQIVNDFQKGDIAEGYSVSREKKESFPLTVTSAQKNPTAFYLCASSYSAGGNEQFFGPGTRLTVL.